This T cell receptor (beta chain) was captured by sequencing in a study of identical twins. Findings and limits, study-wide: Among out-of-frame alpha sequences shared by twins, low generation probability occurred in excess.

This clonotype was observed a few times. Its antigen is not identified. This CDR3 has 15 amino acids. Germline CDR1 and CDR2: MGHDK and SYGVNS. V lost 2 bases to trimming and J lost 2 bases, with 10 bases between them. TCRdb reanalysed the 5' RACE reads using MiXCR and keeps one entry per CDR3 protein. Of 500,000 to 550,000 distinct CDR3 sequences listed, about a fifth were seen once; the top ten hold 0.4% to 0.6%. This sample was shared with a second study, whose subject was yellow fever vaccine responses in identical twins.

This chain links TRBV25-1 with TRBJ1-5; maybe TRBD1 (6 bases). The source material was CD4+ T cells sorted from blood. The clonotype comes from a woman aged 18-29 years in good health. This chain's CDR3 is CASSEGGAGNQPQHF. CDR3 in DNA: TGTGCCAGCAGTGAAGGGGGCGCAGGCAATCAGCCCCAGCATTTT.